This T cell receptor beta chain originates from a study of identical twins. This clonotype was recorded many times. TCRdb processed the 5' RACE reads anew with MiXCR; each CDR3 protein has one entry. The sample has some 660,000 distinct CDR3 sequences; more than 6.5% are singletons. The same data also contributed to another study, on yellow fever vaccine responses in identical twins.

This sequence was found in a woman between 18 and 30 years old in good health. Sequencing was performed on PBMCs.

The CDR3 bases are TGCAGTGCTAGGGGACAGGGAGGGGAGACCCAGTACTTC. This sequence encodes CSARGQGGETQYF. The V gene is TRBV20-1, the J gene TRBJ2-5; 9 bases align to TRBD1. Germline lookup yields CDR1 DFQATT and CDR2 SNEGSKA (reference sequence). The CDR3 runs to 13 residues. V lost 3 bases, J lost 5 bases, and 4 bases stayed unmatched.